The 10 T cell receptor beta chains below were found in one sample sequenced in a study of T cell repertoires in cytomegalovirus infection. MiXCR, applied by TCRdb to the reads, yields one record per CDR3 protein. The sample consists of around 190,000 distinct CDR3 sequences, 14% of them appearing once. Sequenced material: PBMCs. All receptors derive from a human donor in good health (CMV status not recorded). Some clones in this sample may be carry-over from other donors' samples.

This clonotype was found many times. V is TRBV7-3 and J is TRBJ1-1, with D possibly being TRBD1 (5 bases). V was clipped by 5 bases and J by 6 bases, with 19 bases between them. The germline CDR1 and CDR2 sequences are SGHTA and FQGTGA. This CDR3 region has 15 residues. CDR3 loop: CASSAGTAFGSEAFF. The CDR3 DNA reads as TGTGCCAGCAGCGCCGGGACGGCGTTTGGATCTGAAGCTTTCTTT.

This clonotype was seen more than once but under ten times. The gene calls are TRBV25-1 and TRBJ1-2; TRBD1 matches at 7 bases. CDR1 and CDR2 (germline): MGHDK, SYGVNS. This CDR3 has 13 residues. Losses at the gene ends were 7 bases for V and 0 bases for J; bases not matched to a gene: 2. The CDR3 DNA follows: TGTGCCAGCACCGGGACAGCTAACTATGGCTACACCTTC. Translated, it gives CASTGTANYGYTF.

The V gene is TRBV14, the J gene TRBJ2-3, with TRBD1 matching 8 bases. V lost 0 bases, J lost 7 bases, and 9 bases stayed unmatched. CDR1 is SGHDN and CDR2 is FVKESK in the germline V gene. This CDR3 is built from 16 residues. CDR3 sequence (DNA): TGTGCCAGCAGCCAAGATTTGGGGCAGGGGGCTAATACGCAGTATTTT. It yields the protein CASSQDLGQGANTQYF. The full variable domain, in which reference TRBV14 and TRBJ2-3 provide the parts outside the CDR3, is EAGVTQFPSHSVIEKGQTVTLRCDPISGHDNLYWYRRVMGKEIKFLLHFVKESKQDESGMPNNRFLAERTGGTYSTLKVQPAELEDSGVYFCASSQDLGQGANTQYFGPGTRLTVL.

The rearrangement uses TRBV28 and TRBJ1-2; tentatively, D is TRBD1 (6 bases). Germline V gene data show CDR1 as MDHEN and CDR2 as SYDVKM. The CDR3 has 13 residues. Trimming shortened V by 6 bases and J by 4 bases, and 12 bases separated the two germline ends. CDR3 sequence: CASSVLGGYGYTF. DNA of the CDR3: TGTGCCAGCAGCGTTCTAGGGGGCTATGGCTACACCTTC.

This clonotype was picked up many times. The CDR3 here is CASSLSFSEAFF. CDR3 sequence (DNA): TGTGCCAGCAGTCTCTCATTCTCTGAAGCTTTCTTT. V usage is TRBV7-8 and J usage is TRBJ1-1; D gene unclear. Germline loops: CDR1 SGHVS, CDR2 FQNEAQ. The CDR3 has 12 amino acids. The germline V and J ends were trimmed by 6 bases and 6 bases, with 11 bases remaining between them.

This clonotype was picked up many times. The chain joins TRBV10-3 to TRBJ1-6, with 8 bases matching TRBD1. The CDR3 is 14 residues long. Germline assignment: CDR1 ENHRY and CDR2 SYGVKD. The ends lost 6 bases at V and 5 bases at J; junction bases unmatched: 3. The CDR3 region is CAIRGQVNNSPLHF. The CDR3 DNA sequence: TGTGCCATCAGGGGACAGGTCAATAATTCACCCCTCCACTTT.

This clonotype was observed at least ten times. The chain links TRBV28 to TRBJ1-4; no reliable D call. The germline V gene encodes CDR1 MDHEN and CDR2 SYDVKM. The CDR3 has 14 amino acids. Trimming pared 6 bases from V and 7 bases from J, leaving 15 bases between. The CDR3 sequence is CASSTRRPGEKLFF. The CDR3 DNA reads TGTGCCAGCAGCACCAGGAGACCAGGTGAAAAACTGTTTTTT.

The rearrangement links TRBV28 to TRBJ2-2; D is unclear. V was trimmed by 2 bases and J by 3 bases, leaving 10 bases between them. The CDR3 contains 15 residues. Per the germline V gene, CDR1 is MDHEN and CDR2 is SYDVKM. The CDR3 DNA follows: TGTGCCAGCAGTTTACCCAGGAAGGACACCGGGGAGCTGTTTTTT. This translates into CASSLPRKDTGELFF.

Only a few counts were recorded for this clonotype. V and J are TRBV7-9 and TRBJ2-5, with TRBD2 matching 12 bases. Unmatched junction bases numbered 2, after V lost 5 bases and J lost 1 base. Germline CDR1 and CDR2: SEHNR and FQNEAQ (reference sequence). This CDR3 is 15 amino acids long. The CDR3 coding sequence is TGTGCCAGCAGCCGACTAGCGGGAGTCCAAGAGACCCAGTACTTC. Protein: CASSRLAGVQETQYF.

The chain joins TRBV29-1 to TRBJ2-1, with TRBD2 matching 7 bases. V was clipped by 5 bases and J by 6 bases; unmatched bases: 19. CDR1 is SQVTM and CDR2 is ANQGSEA in the germline V gene. The CDR3 totals 17 residues. CDR3 nucleotides: TGCAGCGTTAGACCTTTTGCGGGGCGGGAGATGGGCAATGAGCAGTTCTTC. It encodes CSVRPFAGREMGNEQFF.